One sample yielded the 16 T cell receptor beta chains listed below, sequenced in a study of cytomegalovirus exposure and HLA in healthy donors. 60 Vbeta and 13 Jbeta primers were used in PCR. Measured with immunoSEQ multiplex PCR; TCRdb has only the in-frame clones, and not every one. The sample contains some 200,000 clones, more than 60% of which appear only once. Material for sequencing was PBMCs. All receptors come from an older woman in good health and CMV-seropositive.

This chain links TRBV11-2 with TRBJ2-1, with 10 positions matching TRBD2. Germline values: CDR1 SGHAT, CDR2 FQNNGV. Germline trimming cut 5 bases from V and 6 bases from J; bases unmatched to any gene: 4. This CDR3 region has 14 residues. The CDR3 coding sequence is TGTGCCAGCAGCATTAGCGGGAGGCTCAATGAGCAGTTCTTC. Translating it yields CASSISGRLNEQFF.

The CDR3 bases are TGTGCCAGCGAGCAAATAGCGGGGGCAGATACGCAGTATTTT. Amino acid sequence: CASEQIAGADTQYF. This chain links TRBV6-5 with TRBJ2-3; TRBD2 agrees at 9 bases. The CDR3 totals 14 residues. Germline lookup yields CDR1 MNHEY and CDR2 SVGAGI. The trim removed 8 bases at V and 4 bases at J, leaving 7 bases unmatched.

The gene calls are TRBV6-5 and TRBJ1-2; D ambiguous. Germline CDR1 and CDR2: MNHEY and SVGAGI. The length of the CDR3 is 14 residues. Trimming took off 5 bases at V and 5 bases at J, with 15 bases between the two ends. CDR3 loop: CASSELPGLYGYTF. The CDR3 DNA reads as TGTGCCAGCAGTGAACTCCCCGGACTATATGGCTACACCTTC.

The DNA for the CDR3 is TGCGCCAGCAGCTCTAGGCTTTCGGCCAGCACAGATACGCAGTATTTT. This gives the protein CASSSRLSASTDTQYF. The chain couples TRBV5-1 to TRBJ2-3; D is unresolved. This CDR3 is built from 16 residues. Germline V gene data show CDR1 as SGHRS and CDR2 as YFSETQ. V was cut by 3 bases and J by 0 bases, with 14 bases left in between.

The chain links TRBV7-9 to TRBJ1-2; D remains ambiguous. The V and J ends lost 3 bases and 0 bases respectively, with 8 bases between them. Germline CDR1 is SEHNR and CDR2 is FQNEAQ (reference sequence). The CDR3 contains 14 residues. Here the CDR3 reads CASSFEGTNYGYTF. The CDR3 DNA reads TGTGCCAGCAGCTTTGAGGGAACTAACTATGGCTACACCTTC.

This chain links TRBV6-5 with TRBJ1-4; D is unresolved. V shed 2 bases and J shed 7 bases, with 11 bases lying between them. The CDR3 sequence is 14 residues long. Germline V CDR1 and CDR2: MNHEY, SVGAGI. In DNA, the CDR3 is TGTGCCAGCAGTTACGGTCGCGTTAGTGAAAAACTGTTTTTT. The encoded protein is CASSYGRVSEKLFF.

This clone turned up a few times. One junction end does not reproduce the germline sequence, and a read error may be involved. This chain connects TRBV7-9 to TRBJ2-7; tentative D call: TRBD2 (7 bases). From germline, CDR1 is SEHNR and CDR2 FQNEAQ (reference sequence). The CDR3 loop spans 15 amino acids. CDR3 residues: CSSSTAGTLAYEQYF. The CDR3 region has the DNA TGTTCCAGCAGCACAGCGGGGACACTCGCCTACGAGCAGTACTTC. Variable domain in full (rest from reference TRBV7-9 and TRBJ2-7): DTGVSQNPRHKITKRGQNVTFRCDPISEHNRLYWYRQTLGQGPEFLTYFQNEAQLEKSRLLSDRFSAERPKGSFSTLEIQRTEQGDSAMYLCSSSTAGTLAYEQYFGPGTRLTVT.

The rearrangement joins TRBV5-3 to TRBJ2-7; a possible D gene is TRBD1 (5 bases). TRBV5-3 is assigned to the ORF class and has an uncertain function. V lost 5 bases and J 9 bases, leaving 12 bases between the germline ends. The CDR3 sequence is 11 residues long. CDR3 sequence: CARSRPGWQYF. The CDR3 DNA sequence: TGTGCCAGAAGTCGGCCAGGGTGGCAGTACTTC.

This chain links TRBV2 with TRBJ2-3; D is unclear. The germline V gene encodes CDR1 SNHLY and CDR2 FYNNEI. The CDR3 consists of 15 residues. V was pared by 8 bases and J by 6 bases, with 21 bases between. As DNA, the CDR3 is TGTGCCAGCCGTCCCGGTGGTTCAAATGCGGATACGCAGTATTTT. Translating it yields CASRPGGSNADTQYF.

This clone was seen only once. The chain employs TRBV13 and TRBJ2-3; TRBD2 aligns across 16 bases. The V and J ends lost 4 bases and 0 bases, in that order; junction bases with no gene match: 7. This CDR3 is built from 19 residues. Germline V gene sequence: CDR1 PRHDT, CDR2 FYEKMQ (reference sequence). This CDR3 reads CASSSSGTSGGASTDTQYF. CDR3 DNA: TGTGCCAGCAGCTCCTCCGGGACTAGCGGGGGGGCTAGCACAGATACGCAGTATTTT. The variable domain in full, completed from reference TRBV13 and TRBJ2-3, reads AAGVIQSPRHLIKEKRETATLKCYPIPRHDTVYWYQQGPGQDPQFLISFYEKMQSDKGSIPDRFSAQQFSDYHSELNMSSLELGDSALYFCASSSSGTSGGASTDTQYFGPGTRLTVL.

The CDR3 here is CASSSGQHSNQPQHF. CDR3 DNA sequence: TGTGCCAGCAGCTCGGGACAGCATAGCAATCAGCCCCAGCATTTT. The rearrangement uses TRBV7-6 and TRBJ1-5, with TRBD1 identical over 7 bases. Germline V gene data show CDR1 as SGHVS and CDR2 as FNYEAQ. The V segment lost 4 bases and the J segment 0 bases; nucleotides outside the gene matches: 3. The CDR3 has 15 amino acids. Based on the CDR3 plus reference TRBV7-6 and TRBJ1-5, the full variable domain is GAGVSQSPRYKVTKRGQDVALRCDPISGHVSLYWYRQALGQGPEFLTYFNYEAQQDKSGLPNDRFSAERPEGSISTLTIQRTEQRDSAMYRCASSSGQHSNQPQHFGDGTRLSIL.

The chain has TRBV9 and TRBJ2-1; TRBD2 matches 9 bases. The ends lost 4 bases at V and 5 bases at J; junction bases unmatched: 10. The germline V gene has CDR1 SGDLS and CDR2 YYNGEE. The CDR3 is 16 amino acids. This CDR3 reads CASSLRDSGGHNEQFF. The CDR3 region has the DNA TGTGCCAGCAGCCTGAGGGATAGCGGGGGACACAATGAGCAGTTCTTC.

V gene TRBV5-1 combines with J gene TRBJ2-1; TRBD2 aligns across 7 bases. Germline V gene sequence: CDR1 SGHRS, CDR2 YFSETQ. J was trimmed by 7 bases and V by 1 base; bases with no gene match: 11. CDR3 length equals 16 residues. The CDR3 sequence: CASSLQAGVMGNEQFF. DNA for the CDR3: TGCGCCAGCAGCTTGCAGGCGGGGGTCATGGGAAATGAGCAGTTCTTC.

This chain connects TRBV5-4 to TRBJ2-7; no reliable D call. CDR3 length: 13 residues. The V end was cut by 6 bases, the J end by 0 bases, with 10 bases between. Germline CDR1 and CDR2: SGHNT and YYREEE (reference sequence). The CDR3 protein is CASTTRGSYEQYF. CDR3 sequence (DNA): TGTGCCAGCACCACCCGCGGCTCCTACGAGCAGTACTTC.

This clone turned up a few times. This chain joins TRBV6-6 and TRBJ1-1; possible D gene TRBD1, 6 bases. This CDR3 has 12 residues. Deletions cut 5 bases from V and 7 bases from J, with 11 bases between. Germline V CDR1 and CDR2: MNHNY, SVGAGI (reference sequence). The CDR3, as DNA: TGTGCCAGCAGTCCAACAGGGAGTGAAGCTTTCTTT. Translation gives CASSPTGSEAFF.

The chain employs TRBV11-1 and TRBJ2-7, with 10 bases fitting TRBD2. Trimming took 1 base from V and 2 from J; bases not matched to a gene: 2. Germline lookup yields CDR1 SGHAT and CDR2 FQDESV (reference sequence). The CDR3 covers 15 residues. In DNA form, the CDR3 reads TGTGCCAGCAGCTTAGGTCTAGCGGGAGCCTACGAGCAGTACTTC. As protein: CASSLGLAGAYEQYF.